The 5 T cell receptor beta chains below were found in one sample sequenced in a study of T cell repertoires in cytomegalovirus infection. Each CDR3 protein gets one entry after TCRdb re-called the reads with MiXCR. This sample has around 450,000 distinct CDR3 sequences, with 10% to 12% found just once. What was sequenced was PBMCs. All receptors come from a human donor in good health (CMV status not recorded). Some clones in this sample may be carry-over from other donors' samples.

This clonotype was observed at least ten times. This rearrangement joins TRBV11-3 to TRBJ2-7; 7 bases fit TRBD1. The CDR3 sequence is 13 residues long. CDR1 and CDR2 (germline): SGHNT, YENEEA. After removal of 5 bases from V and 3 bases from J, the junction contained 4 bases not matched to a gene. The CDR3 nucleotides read TGTGCCAGCAGCCGGGGACAGCTCTACGAGCAGTACTTC. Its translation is CASSRGQLYEQYF.

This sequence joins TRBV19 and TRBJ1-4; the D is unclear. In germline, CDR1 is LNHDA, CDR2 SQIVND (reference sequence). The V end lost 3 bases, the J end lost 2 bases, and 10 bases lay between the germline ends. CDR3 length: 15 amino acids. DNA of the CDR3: TGTGCCAGTAGTATCAATGGGATGACTAATGAAAAACTGTTTTTT. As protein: CASSINGMTNEKLFF.

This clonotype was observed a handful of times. Here the CDR3 DNA reads TGCAGCGTTGATAGGGGACTAGTCTGGTATTTT. It codes for CSVDRGLVWYF. The chain couples TRBV29-1 to TRBJ2-3; 8 bases line up with TRBD2. Germline V gives CDR1 SQVTM, CDR2 ANQGSEA. This CDR3 is built from 11 residues. Trimming removed 3 bases from V and 14 bases from J; junction bases left unmatched: 7.

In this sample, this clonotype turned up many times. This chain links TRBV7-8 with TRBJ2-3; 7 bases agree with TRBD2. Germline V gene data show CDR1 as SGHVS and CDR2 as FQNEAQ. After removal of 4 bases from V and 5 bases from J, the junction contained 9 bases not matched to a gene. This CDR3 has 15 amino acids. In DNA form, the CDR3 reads TGTGCCAGCAGCTCAGCGGGAAATGGTGAAGATACGCAGTATTTT. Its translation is CASSSAGNGEDTQYF.

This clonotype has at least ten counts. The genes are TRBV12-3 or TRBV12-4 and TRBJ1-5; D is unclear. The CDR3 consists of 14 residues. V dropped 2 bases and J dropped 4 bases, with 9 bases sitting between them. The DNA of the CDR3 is TGTGCCAGCAGTTTAAACGCTCGGAATCAGCCCCAGCATTTT. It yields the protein CASSLNARNQPQHF.